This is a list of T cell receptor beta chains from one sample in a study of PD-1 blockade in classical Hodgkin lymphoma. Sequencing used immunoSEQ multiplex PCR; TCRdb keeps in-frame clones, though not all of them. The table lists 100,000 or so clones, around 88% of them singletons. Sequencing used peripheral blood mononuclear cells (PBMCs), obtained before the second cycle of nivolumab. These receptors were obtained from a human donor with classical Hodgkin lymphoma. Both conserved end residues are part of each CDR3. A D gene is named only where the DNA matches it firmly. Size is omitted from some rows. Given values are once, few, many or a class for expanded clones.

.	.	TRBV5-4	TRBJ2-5	CASSSDSARIFQETQYF	TGTGCCAGCAGCTCGGACAGTGCACGTATTTTCCAAGAGACCCAGTACTTC
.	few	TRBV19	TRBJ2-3	CASSTPGTGGTDTQYF	TGTGCCAGTAGTACACCCGGGACCGGGGGCACAGATACGCAGTATTTT
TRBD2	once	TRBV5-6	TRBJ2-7	CASSVLAGASYEQYF	TGTGCCAGCAGCGTTCTAGCGGGGGCCTCCTACGAGCAGTACTTC
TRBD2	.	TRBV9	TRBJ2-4	CASSVGAGIQYF	TGTGCCAGCAGCGTAGGAGCGGGGATTCAGTACTTC
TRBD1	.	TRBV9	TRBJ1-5	CASGPTGDGNQPQHF	TGTGCCAGCGGCCCGACAGGGGATGGCAATCAGCCCCAGCATTTT
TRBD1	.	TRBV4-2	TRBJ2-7	CASRKMGQPPSYEQYF	TGTGCCAGCAGGAAGATGGGACAGCCCCCTTCCTACGAGCAGTACTTC
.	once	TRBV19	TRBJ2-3	CASSIPGVDTQYF	TGTGCCAGTAGTATTCCGGGGGTAGATACGCAGTATTTT
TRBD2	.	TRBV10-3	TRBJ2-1	CAINGGTRDYNEQFF	TGTGCCATCAATGGGGGGACTAGAGACTACAATGAGCAGTTCTTC
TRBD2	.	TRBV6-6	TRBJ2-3	CASSASGGDTDTQYF	TGTGCCAGCAGTGCTAGCGGGGGGGATACAGATACGCAGTATTTT
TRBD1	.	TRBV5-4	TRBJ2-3	CASMLGQGAEDTQYF	TGTGCCAGCATGTTAGGCCAGGGGGCCGAAGATACGCAGTATTTT
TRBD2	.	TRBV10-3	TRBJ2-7	CAISPGLQNYEQYF	TGTGCCATCAGCCCGGGACTACAAAACTACGAGCAGTACTTC
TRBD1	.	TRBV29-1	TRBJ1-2	CSAGTGSGGYTF	TGCAGCGCCGGGACAGGGAGTGGTGGCTACACCTTC
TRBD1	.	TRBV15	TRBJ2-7	CATSRDLGTGGFYEQYF	TGTGCCACCAGCAGAGATCTCGGGACAGGGGGGTTCTACGAGCAGTACTTC
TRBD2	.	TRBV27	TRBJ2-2	CASSLLRGGSTGELFF	TGTGCCAGCAGTTTATTGCGGGGGGGCAGCACCGGGGAGCTGTTTTTT
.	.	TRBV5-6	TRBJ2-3	CASSLVRSDTQYF	TGTGCCAGCAGCTTGGTTAGGTCAGATACGCAGTATTTT
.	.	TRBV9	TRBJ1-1	CASSVQDRPYTEAFF	TGTGCCAGCAGCGTACAAGACAGACCCTACACTGAAGCTTTCTTT
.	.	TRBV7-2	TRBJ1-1	CASSHRLTGSSTEAFF	TGTGCCAGCAGCCACCGCCTAACAGGGTCCAGCACTGAAGCTTTCTTT
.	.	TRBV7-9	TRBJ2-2	CASSGQTNTGELFF	TGTGCCTCATCTGGACAGACGAACACCGGGGAGCTGTTTTTT
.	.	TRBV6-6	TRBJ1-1	CASSYSNTEAFF	TGTGCCAGCAGTTACTCGAACACTGAAGCCTTCTTT
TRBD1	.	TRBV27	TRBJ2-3	CASSTWTGGADTQYF	TGTGCCAGCAGTACGTGGACAGGGGGTGCAGATACGCAGTATTTT
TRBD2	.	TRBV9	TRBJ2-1	CASSVGSSGGYNEQFF	TGTGCCAGCAGCGTAGGTTCTAGCGGGGGTTACAATGAGCAGTTCTTC
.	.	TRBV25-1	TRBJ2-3	CASSEYTGTQYF	TGTGCCAGCAGTGAATATACTGGTACGCAGTATTTT
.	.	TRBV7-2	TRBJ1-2	CASSEVGGANYGYTF	TGTGCCAGCAGCGAAGTCGGGGGAGCTAACTATGGCTACACCTTC
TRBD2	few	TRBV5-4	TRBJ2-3	CASSSRLAGGLTDTQYF	TGTGCCAGCAGCTCAAGACTAGCGGGGGGCCTCACGGATACGCAGTATTTT
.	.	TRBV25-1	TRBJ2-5	CASSPRGSQETQYF	TGTGCCAGCAGTCCCAGAGGCAGCCAAGAGACCCAGTACTTC
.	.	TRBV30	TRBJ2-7	CAWKVSYEQYF	TGTGCCTGGAAAGTTTCCTACGAGCAGTACTTC